This T cell receptor (beta chain) comes out of a study of blood T cells in healthy people across ages. Study information: About one barcoded beta molecule per two T cells was the capture yield of template switching. The study, taken as a whole, reports: Researchers report that TCR beta diversity correlated strongly with naive T cell percentage.

Next came a second PCR, run for roughly 6 to 11 cycles, which used a sample-barcoded 5' primer along with a J-beta primer mix. One entry per CDR3 protein results from TCRdb running MiXCR on the 5' RACE reads. The sample has some 900,000 distinct CDR3 sequences, under 35% seen once. A word on this clonotype: Its antigen is not identified.

The receptor was isolated from a woman of 80 years or more in good health. The specimen was blood.

CDR3 residues: CASSVAGGLRGTDTQYF. CDR3 nucleotide sequence: TGTGCCAGCAGCGTAGCGGGGGGACTTAGGGGCACAGATACGCAGTATTTT. The chain has TRBV9 and TRBJ2-3; 7 bases line up with TRBD2. The trim removed 0 bases at V and 1 base at J, leaving 8 bases unmatched. The CDR3 consists of 17 residues. Germline V gene sequence: CDR1 SGDLS, CDR2 YYNGEE.